These T cell receptor beta chains were read from a single sample in a study of beta chain features in type 1 diabetes. Produced via immunoSEQ multiplex PCR; TCRdb's table is partial and in-frame only. The table includes 680,000 or so clones, around a sixth detected once. Sequencing was done on a sample of naive CD4+ T cells from blood. These TCRs come from a man aged 18 to 30 in good health. Both conserved end residues are trimmed from each CDR3.

>TRBJ1-5|TRBV15
ATSRDPQVRNQPQH
>TRBJ1-1|TRBV14
ASRPRQGVNTEAF
>TRBJ2-5|TRBV25-1
ASSDSRQPQETQY
>TRBJ2-5|TRBV4-1
ASSQTGTQETQY
>TRBJ2-1|TRBV11-2
ASSPTGGTSYNEQF
>TRBJ1-5|TRBV6-5
ASSSDRYSNQPQH
>TRBJ1-1|TRBV7-8
ASSPTGKNTEAF
>TRBJ2-7|TRBV5-1
ASSPRTGAYEQY
>TRBJ1-2|TRBV6-5
ASSLADRNYGYT
>TRBJ2-6|TRBV7-2
ASSPRFSGANVLT
>TRBJ2-1|TRBV2
ASSPQGPSSYNEQF
>TRBJ1-2|TRBV25-1
ASSERDRGPYGYT
>TRBJ2-1|TRBV4-3
ASSLRLAGSNEQF
>TRBJ1-1|TRBV27
ASSISRNTEAF
>TRBJ2-2|TRBV7-9
ASSLGGTSGTTGELF
>TRBJ1-5|TRBV30
AWSIGAAIWPQH
>TRBJ2-2|TRBV9
ASGGPSTGELF
>TRBJ1-1|TRBV18
ASSLDRNTEAF
>TRBJ2-1|TRBV7-9
ASSLLSGAYNEQF
>TRBJ2-3|TRBV29-1
SVPGSGRVNTQY
>TRBJ2-1|TRBV29-1
SVSGHVDNEQF
>TRBJ1-1|TRBV4-1
ASSQGTTGTLNTEAF
>TRBJ1-3|TRBV5-1
ASSLRGQDSGNTIY
>TRBJ1-3|TRBV7-2
ASSPGTGGNTIY
>TRBJ1-2|TRBV12-5
ASAGGAGFGYT
>TRBJ1-5|TRBV29-1
SVGGNQPQH
>TRBJ2-3|TRBV4-2
ASSQEWKTDTQY
>TRBJ2-3|TRBV10-3
AIKSGTQSVADTQY
>TRBJ2-1|TRBV7-9
ASSEDRGLDNEQF
>TRBJ2-7|TRBV11-3
ASSLGLAGPYEQY
>TRBJ2-2|TRBV10-3
AISEIQNTGELF
>TRBJ1-1|TRBV15
ATNPGQGKNTEAF
>TRBJ1-2|TRBV5-4
ASGLGSSNYGYT
>TRBJ2-1|TRBV7-3
ASSLTSSSRRSYNEQF
>TRBJ2-7|TRBV19
ASSIRVAGRTYEQY
>TRBJ2-7|TRBV27
ASRKGAYEQY
>TRBJ1-2|TRBV6-5
ASSPSGGARGYT
>TRBJ1-3|TRBV27
ASRHTIY
>TRBJ1-2|TRBV4-3
ASSQESGGYGYT
>TRBJ1-1|TRBV5-1
ASSLGQVAEAF
>TRBJ2-1|TRBV19
ASSRQSVYNEQF
>TRBJ2-7|TRBV5-1
ASSSVGQGGSYEQY
>TRBJ2-3|TRBV18
ASSGVSTDTQY
>TRBJ2-7|TRBV19
ASSNPNLSGEQY